This TCR beta chain came from a study of T cell changes during pregnancy in multiple sclerosis. Trimming left V 6 bases short and J 7 bases short, with 18 bases between. The CDR3 spans 14 residues. Germline CDR1 and CDR2: SQVTM and ANQGSEA. Sequencing was performed with immunoSEQ multiplex PCR; in TCRdb, only in-frame clones are kept and a portion is missing. Of fewer than 90,000 clones detected, 93% appear once; the ten largest clones hold about 1.4%. Sample: peripheral blood, taken in the third trimester of pregnancy. This TCR was recovered from a female donor in good health, enrolled as a control in a pregnancy study. V and J are TRBV29-1 and TRBJ2-2; D may be TRBD2 (7 bases). CDR3 amino acids: CSVIPGGGGGELFF. DNA of the CDR3: TGCAGCGTGATACCGGGGGGCGGCGGCGGGGAGCTGTTTTTT.